This T cell receptor (beta chain) comes out of a study of siplizumab effects on memory and regulatory T cells (dated by TCRdb to about 2019). General notes on the study: The study examined how the anti-CD2 antibody siplizumab affects alloreactive T-cell subsets in allogeneic mixed lymphocyte reactions built from human PBMCs.

Comments on this clone: The antigen it binds to is not known. Nothing much larger sits one base from this clone, and base qualities are not available.

Sorted unstimulated T cells, along with proliferating T cells recovered from mixed lymphocyte reactions, underwent TCRbeta CDR3 sequencing. Fresh whole blood from fewer than 12 HLA-typed healthy donors was used to isolate PBMCs. Library method: the immunoSEQ multiplex PCR assay. The deep sequencing platform assayed about 10^5 TCR templates per sample. Genomic DNA extracted from sorted T cells was the material used for TCRbeta CDR3 sequencing. In the original analysis: The R programming language was used for clonal analysis of TCRbeta CDR3 data. Comparing unstimulated samples against CFSE-low samples taken after the reaction was how alloreactive CD4+ and CD8+ clones were defined. Alloreactive CD4+ clones were assigned to regulatory or non-regulatory origin by matching sequences to sorted unstimulated Treg and non-Treg repertoires. TCRdb limited this immuneACCESS table to in-frame rearrangements with V and J called. A share of clones is missing; checked studies link under half to unresolved V genes, and the rest is unexplained. From that table come the V and J calls and clone size; the DNA was used to work out D and trimming. This sample holds 85,000 or so clones; 85% to 95% were observed only once. The top ten clonotypes cover around a sixth of the sample.

The paper's findings and limits, for the study overall: No functional confirmation was obtained for the suppressive function of proliferating Tregs from siplizumab cultures. Unstimulated naive T cells appeared more diverse than memory T cells, and naive cells seemed to contribute substantially to the alloresponse. For roughly 80-97% of proliferating CD4+ or CD8+ clones, no naive or memory phenotype could be assigned. Because sequences at frequencies below about 10^-5 were poorly captured, only a minor fraction of alloreactive clones could be mapped back to unstimulated subsets. Among mappable alloreactive CD4+ clones, the Treg-derived fraction averaged approximately 72% with siplizumab versus about 27% in control reactions. Siplizumab significantly reduced the cumulative frequency of alloreactive sequences traceable to unstimulated CD4+ memory T cells.

V sheds 4 bases and J sheds 3 bases, leaving 7 bases between their ends. From its cysteine to its phenylalanine, the CDR3 spans 12 amino acids. Here the CDR3 DNA is all that survives: 36 bases in frame from base 1. CDR1 and CDR2, per the germline V gene, are SGHTA and FQGNSA. The chain joins TRBV7-2 to TRBJ2-7, with no D gene named confidently. The source of this sequence is a human donor in good health. Sequenced input: CD8+ T cells sorted from blood. The base sequence is TGTGCCAGCAGCTCCACCCACTACGAGCAGTACTTC. Translated, it gives CASSSTHYEQYF.